This TCR beta chain stems from a study of T cell repertoires in cytomegalovirus infection. Overall study context: Public TCR beta signature analysis indicated the presence of both CMV infection and matching HLA type. Study observations and caveats: The response measured ex vivo was dominated by TCR beta clonotypes (HLA-C-restricted and CMV-specific).

Details on this clonotype: Its antigen is as yet unknown.

The germline V and J ends were trimmed by 0 bases and 2 bases, with 12 bases remaining between them. The germline V gene encodes CDR1 DFQATT and CDR2 SNEGSKA (reference sequence). There are 15 residues in the CDR3. TCRdb re-called the reads through MiXCR, storing one row per CDR3 protein. The sample has approximately 500,000 distinct CDR3 sequences, more than 15% seen once. The source of this sequence is a human donor in good health (CMV status not recorded). Some clones in this sample may be carry-over from other donors' samples. Source material: CD8+ T cells from PBMCs. V usage is TRBV20-1 and J usage is TRBJ2-3; D unresolved. The CDR3 sequence: CSARDKAELTDTQYF. The DNA of the CDR3 is TGCAGTGCTAGAGATAAGGCGGAACTCACAGATACGCAGTATTTT.